This T cell receptor (beta chain) was sequenced for a study of circulating and synovial CD4+ cells in juvenile arthritis. On this clone: Its antigen is still unknown.

Method: immunoSEQ multiplex PCR; TCRdb's copy keeps in-frame clones and lacks some. The sample has under 35,000 clones, 93% seen once. Findings and limits, study-wide: The pathogenic-like versus bulk T cell difference escaped Vbeta family analysis.

CDR1 is MNHNS and CDR2 is SASEGT in the germline V gene. V dropped 2 bases and J dropped 5; count of bases not matched to a gene: 4. This CDR3 has 15 amino acids. The chain joins TRBV6-1 to TRBJ2-2; the match to TRBD1 covers 8 bases. The sequenced material came from CD4+ T cells from blood. The clonotype comes from a human donor with juvenile idiopathic arthritis. CDR3: CASSERQGRTGELFF. CDR3 bases: TGTGCCAGCAGTGAAAGACAGGGGCGAACCGGGGAGCTGTTTTTT.